These T cell receptor beta chains were read from a single sample in a study of OX40 agonist ivuxolimab in advanced cancers. Profiled with immunoSEQ multiplex PCR; TCRdb holds only in-frame clones, not every one. The sample includes about 100,000 clones, 90% of them seen just once. The starting material was CD4+ or CD8+ T cells sorted from blood, obtained in a trial of the OX40 agonist ivuxolimab. These receptors were collected from an adult with an advanced solid tumor such as melanoma, head and neck, liver or kidney cancer. Both conserved end residues are part of each CDR3. D genes are given only for firm matches. Clone size is stated in some rows and not others, as once, few, many or a class when expanded.

TRBJ2-7,TRBD2,TRBV28,.,CASIPGRASYEQYF,TGTGCCAGTATTCCCGGGAGGGCCTCCTACGAGCAGTACTTC
TRBJ2-7,TRBD2,TRBV7-2,.,CASSPPGGWHEQYF,TGTGCCAGCAGCCCCCCGGGGGGGTGGCACGAGCAGTACTTC
TRBJ2-3,TRBD2,TRBV10-1,.,CASRGADTQYF,TGCGCCAGTCGGGGGGCAGATACGCAGTATTTT
TRBJ1-2,.,TRBV27,.,CASRHPAGGDYGYTF,TGTGCCAGCAGACACCCCGCGGGGGGCGACTATGGCTACACCTTC
TRBJ2-2,.,TRBV7-2,.,CASSTGTPNTGELFF,TGTGCCAGCAGCACCGGGACCCCGAACACCGGGGAGCTGTTTTTT
TRBJ2-1,TRBD2,TRBV28,once,CASSSPGLAGVGEQFF,TGTGCCAGCAGTTCGCCCGGACTAGCGGGAGTGGGTGAGCAGTTCTTC
TRBJ1-5,.,TRBV4-3,.,CASSQDFYGYQPQHF,TGCGCCAGCAGCCAAGATTTTTATGGATATCAGCCCCAGCATTTT
TRBJ2-5,.,TRBV7-2,.,CASSSSGRGAIQETQYF,TGTGCCAGCAGCTCCTCGGGTAGGGGGGCAATACAAGAGACCCAGTACTTC
TRBJ1-2,TRBD1,TRBV5-5,.,CASSLGTGGAYLNYGYTF,TGTGCCAGCAGCTTGGGGACAGGAGGCGCGTATCTTAACTATGGCTACACCTTC
TRBJ2-2,TRBD2,TRBV7-9,.,CASSLDAGDTGELFF,TGTGCCAGCAGCTTAGACGCGGGAGACACCGGGGAGCTGTTTTTT
TRBJ2-1,.,TRBV19,.,CASSIGRLPGDEQFF,TGTGCCAGTAGTATAGGCCGTCTACCTGGGGATGAGCAGTTCTTC
TRBJ1-2,.,TRBV6-5,.,CASRFVSAYGYTF,TGTGCCAGCAGATTTGTGTCAGCCTATGGCTACACCTTC
TRBJ2-5,.,TRBV7-3,once,CASSLTNSDETQYF,TGTGCCAGCAGCTTAACGAACAGCGACGAGACCCAGTACTTC
TRBJ1-2,.,TRBV28,.,CASSHRQGNYGYTF,TGTGCCAGCAGTCACAGGCAGGGTAACTATGGCTACACCTTC
TRBJ2-2,TRBD2,TRBV5-1,.,CASSWNRTSGRNTGELFF,TGCGCCAGCAGCTGGAATCGGACTAGCGGGAGAAATACCGGGGAGCTGTTTTTT
TRBJ1-2,.,TRBV6-5,.,CASSERVYGYTF,TGTGCCAGCAGTGAACGGGTATATGGCTACACCTTC
TRBJ2-3,.,TRBV29-1,.,CSAETTDTQYF,TGCAGCGCCGAAACCACAGATACGCAGTATTTT
TRBJ2-7,.,TRBV2,few,CASSDMSAGRYEQYF,TGTGCCAGCAGCGACATGTCGGCGGGACGTTACGAGCAGTACTTC
TRBJ2-1,TRBD2,TRBV9,.,CASSAGLAPYNEQFF,TGTGCCAGCAGCGCCGGACTAGCCCCGTACAATGAGCAGTTCTTC
TRBJ2-1,TRBD2,TRBV19,.,CASSPRGRARNEQFF,TGTGCCAGCTCCCCTCGCGGGAGGGCCAGGAATGAGCAGTTCTTC
TRBJ2-2,TRBD2,TRBV15,.,CATSRDQAGVGTGELFF,TGTGCCACCAGCAGAGATCAAGCGGGAGTGGGCACCGGGGAGCTGTTTTTT
TRBJ2-7,.,TRBV23-1,.,CASSQSFSSVYEQYF,TGCGCCAGCAGTCAATCGTTTTCAAGCGTATACGAGCAGTACTTC
TRBJ2-1,.,TRBV7-8,.,CASSLSVVLGNEQFF,TGTGCCAGCAGCTTAAGTGTTGTGTTGGGAAATGAGCAGTTCTTC
TRBJ2-3,.,TRBV2,.,CASRLGGFTDTQYF,TGTGCCAGCAGGTTAGGCGGTTTTACAGATACGCAGTATTTT
TRBJ2-1,.,TRBV27,.,CASSLVGTRGHNEQFF,TGTGCCAGCAGTTTAGTGGGGACTAGGGGGCACAATGAGCAGTTCTTC